This TCR beta chain was retrieved from a study of graft-versus-host responses after intestinal transplantation. Background on the study: Each recipient received a multivisceral, liver-intestinal, or isolated intestinal graft. Induction with anti-thymocyte globulin, then tacrolimus and steroids for about 3 years, was given to all recipients.

Overall study results and limits: Some GvH clones were seen earlier in gut or blood, suggesting intestinal origin. Allograft clonal ratios (graft-versus-host to host-versus-graft) were high in patients who had graft-donor T cell macrochimerism.

On this clone: As yet, its antigen is unknown.

Germline-derived CDR1 and CDR2 are SGHDT and YYEEEE. The CDR3 length is 16 residues. Trimming took 4 bases from V and 4 from J, leaving 17 bases between them. The repertoire was sequenced with immunoSEQ multiplex PCR; TCRdb's copy has only in-frame clones and lacks some. The profile shows more than 55,000 clones, approximately 90% of them singletons. The sequencing here drew on PBMCs, taken 26 days after transplant. The TCR sequence derives from a human patient who received an intestinal transplant, so some T cells may come from the graft donor. The chain couples TRBV5-6 to TRBJ2-2; no definite D call. CDR3 residues: CASSPAGGESTGELFF. DNA of the CDR3: TGTGCCAGCAGCCCGGCCGGCGGAGAGAGCACCGGGGAGCTGTTTTTT. The variable domain in full, completed from reference TRBV5-6 and TRBJ2-2, reads DAGVTQSPTHLIKTRGQQVTLRCSPKSGHDTVSWYQQALGQGPQFIFQYYEEEERQRGNFPDRFSGHQFPNYSSELNVNALLLGDSALYLCASSPAGGESTGELFFGEGSRLTVL.